These 6 T cell receptor beta chains share one sample of origin, sequenced in a study of OX40 agonist ivuxolimab in advanced cancers. Libraries were made using the immunoSEQ multiplex PCR assay. TCRdb re-hosts the immuneACCESS table, in-frame sequences only. Its copies lack some clones; in the studies checked, an unresolved V gene accounts for under half of them, and the cause for the rest is not known. This sample comprises roughly 75,000 clones, about 86% of them detected only once. Of the sample, about 1% is held by the ten largest clones. Material: CD4+ or CD8+ T cells sorted from blood, obtained in a trial of the OX40 agonist ivuxolimab. These receptors were taken from an adult with an advanced solid tumor such as melanoma, head and neck, liver or kidney cancer.

The J gene is TRBJ2-5, the V gene TRBV5-1, with a possible D match to TRBD2 (5 bases). The CDR3 is 13 amino acids. V was shortened by 4 bases and J by 4 bases, with 11 bases between the two germline ends. Germline V gene lookup returns CDR1 SGHRS and CDR2 YFSETQ. CDR3 nucleotide sequence: TGCGCCAGCAGCCAAACCGAGGGAGAGACCCAGTACTTC. Amino acid sequence: CASSQTEGETQYF.

The chain recombines TRBV7-2 with TRBJ2-1, with 8 bases aligning to TRBD1. V dropped 1 base and J dropped 7; count of bases not matched to a gene: 6. The CDR3 consists of 15 residues. Looked up from germline, CDR1 is SGHTA and CDR2 is FQGNSA. CDR3 nucleotides: TGTGCCAGCAGCTTAGATCACAGACAGGGGAATGAGCAGTTCTTC. Protein: CASSLDHRQGNEQFF.

The V and J genes are TRBV5-6 and TRBJ2-7; 10 nucleotides match TRBD1. The J segment lost 5 bases and the V segment lost 4 bases, leaving 3 bases of the junction unmatched. The CDR3 totals 13 residues. Germline V CDR1 and CDR2: SGHDT, YYEEEE. CDR3 sequence (DNA): TGTGCCAGCAGCCGGGACAGGGGCAACGAGCAGTACTTC. Protein sequence: CASSRDRGNEQYF.

The chain joins TRBV6-5 to TRBJ2-2; 11 positions match TRBD1. This CDR3 region has 15 residues. Germline trimming cut 6 bases from V and 6 bases from J; bases unmatched to any gene: 6. Germline V lookup: CDR1 MNHEY, CDR2 SVGAGI. CDR3 residues: CASRRPGQGAGELFF. Here the CDR3 DNA reads TGTGCCAGCAGGAGACCGGGACAGGGGGCCGGGGAGCTGTTTTTT.

This clone was recorded a few times. V and J are TRBV2 and TRBJ2-7, with 12 bases that match TRBD2. Germline V gives CDR1 SNHLY, CDR2 FYNNEI. The V and J ends lost 6 bases and 10 bases, in that order; junction bases with no gene match: 1. This CDR3 spans 11 amino acids. CDR3: CASRTSGRQYF. The CDR3 coding sequence is TGTGCCAGCAGGACTAGCGGGAGACAGTACTTC.

J is TRBJ1-2 and V is TRBV7-8; D may be TRBD1 (6 bases). There are 14 residues in the CDR3. V was pared by 4 bases and J by 2 bases, with 11 bases between. The germline gives CDR1 SGHVS, CDR2 FQNEAQ. The CDR3 nucleotides read TGTGCCAGCAGCTCCCGGACAGTGAACTATGGCTACACCTTC. Protein: CASSSRTVNYGYTF.